Presented here are 20 T cell receptor beta chains from one specimen sequenced in a study of human T cells and chemical hapten exposure. Time point specified: patch test 2, 6 weeks after DPC sensitization. Treatment of the sample: therapeutic diphenylcyclopropenone sensitization with weekly scalp DPC. TCRdb re-analysed the RACE reads in MiXCR, keeping a single row per CDR3 protein. The data show about 350,000 distinct CDR3 sequences, about 6.9% seen once. The material was whole blood, obtained in connection with sensitization to the hapten diphenylcyclopropenone (DPC). Source of these receptors: a woman aged 18-29 years with alopecia areata. Some clones in this sample may be carry-over from other donors' samples.

This clonotype was found a few times. The J gene is TRBJ1-6, the V gene TRBV7-9, with a tentative D call TRBD1 (5 bases). The CDR3 is 15 residues long. V was cut by 4 bases and J by 7 bases, with 14 bases left in between. Per germline, CDR1 SEHNR and CDR2 FQNEAQ (reference sequence). The CDR3 DNA follows: TGTGCCAGCAGCTCCACAGACAGTATCAATTCACCCCTCCACTTT. It is translated as CASSSTDSINSPLHF.

This clonotype appeared many times. The rearrangement links TRBV5-1 to TRBJ1-5, with a weak D call TRBD1 (6 bases). Germline values: CDR1 SGHRS, CDR2 YFSETQ. Trimming stripped 2 bases from V and 7 bases from J, with 34 bases between. The CDR3 spans 21 residues. CDR3 DNA: TGCGCCAGCAGCTTAGGGAGCCCGGACCGCTCCAGGGGAAAAGAGGGACAGCCCCAGCATTTT. This codes for CASSLGSPDRSRGKEGQPQHF.

There are many counts of this clonotype. This sequence joins TRBV2 and TRBJ1-2; no clear D gene. The CDR3 covers 15 residues. Germline V gene sequence: CDR1 SNHLY, CDR2 FYNNEI. Deletions cut 2 bases from V and 5 bases from J, with 15 bases between. The CDR3: CASSEPSRRIYGYTF. The CDR3 coding sequence is TGTGCCAGCAGTGAACCGTCACGACGGATATATGGCTACACCTTC.

This clonotype was counted many times. This sequence joins TRBV11-2 and TRBJ1-4; D ambiguous. Germline-derived CDR1 and CDR2 are SGHAT and FQNNGV. CDR3 length equals 17 residues. Trimming removed 1 base from V and 0 bases from J, with 12 bases in between. The CDR3 DNA is TGTGCCAGCAGCTTAGGGCAGTTGGGGACAACTAATGAAAAACTGTTTTTT. Its translation: CASSLGQLGTTNEKLFF.

About this clonotype itself: This clone may be a read error of a much larger clone one base away. The gene calls are TRBV7-9 and TRBJ2-5; D unresolved. The CDR3 consists of 10 residues. The V gene lost 7 bases and the J gene lost 0 bases, with 0 bases spanning the gap. CDR1 and CDR2 from the germline V gene are SEHNR and FQNEAQ (reference sequence). The CDR3 DNA reads TGTGCCAGCAACCAAGAGACCCAGTACTTC. This sequence encodes CASNQETQYF.

Ten or more counts support this clonotype. The chain carries TRBV6-2 or TRBV6-3 and TRBJ1-5; no clear D gene. The CDR3 runs to 15 residues. Per the germline V gene, CDR1 is MNHEY and CDR2 is SVGEGT. Trimming removed 2 bases at V and 2 bases at J, with 10 bases between. CDR3 amino acids: CASSYGVMRNQPQHF. In DNA form, the CDR3 reads TGTGCCAGCAGTTACGGGGTAATGCGCAATCAGCCCCAGCATTTT.

This clonotype was recorded at least ten times. The chain couples TRBV4-2 to TRBJ1-1; D may be TRBD1 (5 bases). The CDR3 contains 14 residues. The V end was cut by 0 bases, the J end by 5 bases, with 10 bases between. CDR1 is LGHNA and CDR2 is YNFKEQ in the germline V gene. The CDR3 DNA follows: TGTGCCAGCAGCCAAGATGACAGAAAGACTGAAGCTTTCTTT. Its protein is CASSQDDRKTEAFF.

This clonotype came up many times. The chain links TRBV28 to TRBJ2-6; D not resolved. The V and J ends lost 6 bases and 1 base respectively, with 7 bases between them. The CDR3 contains 14 residues. CDR1 and CDR2 (germline): MDHEN, SYDVKM. CDR3 loop: CASRSESGANVLTF. CDR3 DNA sequence: TGTGCCAGCAGATCCGAATCTGGGGCCAACGTCCTGACTTTC.

This clonotype has ten or more counts. The V gene is TRBV2, the J gene TRBJ1-1; perhaps TRBD1 as D (5 bases). Trimming cost V 6 bases and J 4 bases, with 12 bases left between them. The CDR3 is 13 residues long. The germline V gene has CDR1 SNHLY and CDR2 FYNNEI. The CDR3 spells CASRQGESTEAFF. In nucleotides, the CDR3 is TGTGCCAGCAGGCAGGGTGAAAGCACTGAAGCTTTCTTT.

There are many counts of this clonotype. The V and J genes are TRBV4-3 and TRBJ2-1; D uncertain. V dropped 3 bases and J dropped 8 bases, with 11 bases sitting between them. Germline CDR1 is LGHNA and CDR2 is YSLEER. This CDR3 has 13 residues. CDR3 in amino acids: CASSQGSWDEQFF. The CDR3 nucleotides read TGCGCCAGCAGCCAGGGCTCTTGGGATGAGCAGTTCTTC.

This clonotype was observed at least ten times. V is TRBV7-6 and J is TRBJ2-7; D call uncertain. The CDR3 runs 12 residues. Germline CDR1 reads SGHVS; CDR2 reads FNYEAQ. The germline V and J ends were trimmed by 1 base and 5 bases, with 6 bases remaining between them. The CDR3 protein is CASSLVGHEQYF. CDR3 coding DNA: TGTGCCAGCAGCTTAGTTGGGCACGAGCAGTACTTC.

This chain connects TRBV13 to TRBJ2-2; perhaps TRBD2 as D (6 bases). V lost 7 bases, J lost 5 bases, and 8 bases lay in between. The CDR3 is 12 amino acids. CDR1 is PRHDT and CDR2 is FYEKMQ in the germline V gene (reference sequence). The CDR3 loop is CASMEGTGELFF. CDR3 nucleotide sequence: TGTGCCAGCATGGAGGGGACCGGGGAGCTGTTTTTT.

The chain combines TRBV6-6 with TRBJ2-7; no firm D call. Germline V gives CDR1 MNHNY, CDR2 SVGAGI (reference sequence). The CDR3 loop spans 15 amino acids. V was cut by 2 bases and J by 3 bases, with 14 bases left in between. This chain's CDR3 is CASSYGPEVFYEQYF. The DNA of the CDR3 is TGTGCCAGCAGTTACGGGCCCGAAGTATTCTACGAGCAGTACTTC.

Ten or more counts support this clonotype. The chain recombines TRBV5-1 with TRBJ1-1, with 7 bases identical to TRBD1. V gave up 2 bases and J gave up 0 bases; unmatched junction bases: 7. Germline-derived CDR1 and CDR2 are SGHRS and YFSETQ. This CDR3 is built from 16 residues. CDR3 residues: CASSLQGRLMNTEAFF. DNA for the CDR3: TGCGCCAGCAGCTTACAGGGGCGCCTTATGAACACTGAAGCTTTCTTT.

V is TRBV9 and J is TRBJ2-3; D may correspond to TRBD1 or TRBD2 (6 bases each). Trimming pared 0 bases from V and 3 bases from J, leaving 11 bases between. The CDR3 extends over 15 amino acids. CDR1 is SGDLS and CDR2 is YYNGEE in the germline V gene. CDR3: CASSVGGGRTDTQYF. The CDR3 nucleotides read TGTGCCAGCAGCGTAGGAGGGGGGCGAACAGATACGCAGTATTTT.

This clonotype was detected a few times. This chain connects TRBV20-1 to TRBJ2-7, with 9 bases identical to TRBD1. Per the germline V gene, CDR1 is DFQATT and CDR2 is SNEGSKA (reference sequence). With 1 base clipped from V and 1 base from J, the junction kept 14 bases outside the gene matches. The CDR3 consists of 18 residues. DNA of the CDR3: TGCAGTGCTAGAGTCTGGGGAACCGGGACAGGGAGTTCCTACGAGCAGTACTTC. It encodes CSARVWGTGTGSSYEQYF.

This clonotype was observed a handful of times. The chain uses TRBV6-5 and TRBJ2-1; D unresolved. Trimming pared 5 bases from V and 3 bases from J, leaving 8 bases between. Germline-derived CDR1 and CDR2 are MNHEY and SVGAGI. The CDR3 spans 13 residues. The CDR3: CASSVDGYNEQFF. The DNA for the CDR3 is TGTGCCAGCAGTGTCGACGGCTACAATGAGCAGTTCTTC.

This sequence joins TRBV4-2 and TRBJ1-1; perhaps TRBD1 as D (5 bases). The CDR3 sequence is 16 residues long. CDR1 and CDR2 (germline): LGHNA, YNFKEQ. With 0 bases removed from V and 4 bases from J, the gap between germline ends came to 15 bases. The CDR3 protein is CASSQEFRGVGTEAFF. CDR3 bases: TGTGCCAGCAGCCAAGAATTCCGGGGGGTTGGCACTGAAGCTTTCTTT.

This clonotype showed up just a few times. The chain employs TRBV6-5 and TRBJ2-7; D uncertain. With 5 bases removed from V and 10 bases from J, the gap between germline ends came to 15 bases. Looked up from germline, CDR1 is MNHEY and CDR2 is SVGAGI. The CDR3 sequence is 12 residues long. CDR3 nucleotides: TGTGCCAGCAGTCCCACGGGCAGGTTCCAGTACTTC. Translating gives CASSPTGRFQYF.

This clonotype was detected ten times or more. This rearrangement joins TRBV27 to TRBJ1-4; D might be TRBD1 (5 bases). The CDR3 totals 15 residues. V lost 1 base to trimming and J lost 5 bases, with 11 bases between them. Germline loops: CDR1 MNHEY, CDR2 SMNVEV (reference sequence). CDR3 in DNA: TGTGCCAGCAGTTTATTACGGCAGGGCAATGAAAAACTGTTTTTT. Translating it yields CASSLLRQGNEKLFF.